The 13 T cell receptor beta chains below all came from one sample that was sequenced in a study of blood T cell repertoires in COVID-19. The assay was immunoSEQ multiplex PCR, and TCRdb's table has in-frame clones only and misses some. Among 280,000 or so clones, 90% were seen once, and the ten largest hold approximately 1.5%. The material sequenced was PBMCs or T cells enriched from blood (not recorded which). The receptor source for this set is a woman aged 18-30 years with acute COVID-19.

The V gene is TRBV19, the J gene TRBJ2-3; 7 nucleotides line up with TRBD2. This CDR3 is built from 14 residues. Germline V gives CDR1 LNHDA, CDR2 SQIVND (reference sequence). V lost 4 bases to trimming and J lost 4 bases; unmatched junction nucleotides: 5. The CDR3 bases are TGTGCCAGTAGTAAAACGGGGGGTCCAGATACGCAGTATTTT. Its protein is CASSKTGGPDTQYF.

This sequence joins TRBV2 and TRBJ1-2, with 8 bases aligning to TRBD1. CDR3 length equals 12 residues. J gave up 6 bases and V 8 bases, and 5 bases lay outside the gene matches. Germline V gene lookup returns CDR1 SNHLY and CDR2 FYNNEI. CDR3 region: CASGQGGHGYTF. Here the CDR3 DNA reads TGTGCCAGCGGACAGGGCGGTCATGGCTACACCTTC.

The chain's CDR3 is CASSEVGRGHFKAYEQYF. CDR3 nucleotide sequence: TGTGCCAGCAGTGAAGTTGGGAGGGGCCATTTTAAAGCCTACGAGCAGTACTTC. The gene calls are TRBV6-1 and TRBJ2-7; TRBD2 matches at 7 bases. Per germline, CDR1 MNHNS and CDR2 SASEGT. V dropped 1 base and J dropped 2; count of bases not matched to a gene: 14. The CDR3 is made up of 18 amino acids.

The V call is TRBV6-5, the J call TRBJ1-5; 7 bases are a match to TRBD1. CDR3 length equals 15 residues. V lost 6 bases and J lost 4; bases outside the gene matches: 9. Germline lookup yields CDR1 MNHEY and CDR2 SVGAGI. As DNA, the CDR3 is TGTGCCAGCAGCAGGGGGGCAGGAAATAATCAGCCCCAGCATTTT. Translating gives CASSRGAGNNQPQHF.

The rearrangement links TRBV18 to TRBJ1-5, with a weak D call TRBD1 (5 bases). V was shortened by 4 bases and J by 6 bases, with 13 bases between the two germline ends. Germline V gene data show CDR1 as KGHSH and CDR2 as LQKENI. The CDR3 is 14 amino acids. The CDR3 protein is CASSRGRVAQPQHF. The CDR3 DNA is TGTGCCAGCTCACGGGGCAGGGTTGCTCAGCCCCAGCATTTT.

The chain recombines TRBV13 with TRBJ2-6; D unclear. The V and J ends lost 7 bases and 3 bases respectively, with 7 bases between them. CDR1 and CDR2 from the germline V gene are PRHDT and FYEKMQ (reference sequence). The CDR3 length is 13 residues. CDR3 DNA: TGTGCCAGCAACCTCGGTGGGGCCAACGTCCTGACTTTC. This gives the protein CASNLGGANVLTF.

The V call is TRBV19, the J call TRBJ1-5; 7 nucleotides agree with TRBD1. Germline lookup yields CDR1 LNHDA and CDR2 SQIVND (reference sequence). After removal of 6 bases from V and 5 bases from J, the junction contained 10 bases not matched to a gene. The CDR3 is 15 residues long. This chain's CDR3 is CASSIPGQFYQPQHF. The CDR3 DNA reads TGTGCCAGTAGCATACCGGGACAGTTTTATCAGCCCCAGCATTTT.

The V gene is TRBV30, the J gene TRBJ1-2; TRBD1 might be the D (5 bases). Per germline, CDR1 GTSNPN and CDR2 SVGIG (reference sequence). Between the trimmed V and J ends, which lost 3 bases and 6 bases, there was a span of 17 bases. CDR3 length: 14 amino acids. Here the CDR3 reads CAWRGIGQFNGYTF. The CDR3 DNA sequence: TGTGCCTGGAGAGGGATAGGACAATTTAATGGCTACACCTTC.

This clone was found once. V usage is TRBV7-9 and J usage is TRBJ2-2; no definite D call. There are 16 residues in the CDR3. Trimming shortened V by 2 bases and J by 0 bases, and 10 bases separated the two germline ends. From germline, CDR1 is SEHNR and CDR2 FQNEAQ (reference sequence). CDR3: CASSLLAISNTGELFF. In nucleotides, the CDR3 is TGTGCCAGCAGCTTATTGGCCATCTCGAACACCGGGGAGCTGTTTTTT.

The V call is TRBV11-2, the J call TRBJ2-3; TRBD2 aligns across 7 bases. Germline V gene sequence: CDR1 SGHAT, CDR2 FQNNGV. The CDR3 has 19 amino acids. V trimming: 2 bases; J trimming: 6 bases; junction bases outside the gene matches: 20. The CDR3 nucleotides read TGTGCCAGCAGCTTACGGGCCCTAGCGGACGTATACAAGGTTGATACGCAGTATTTT. Translated, it gives CASSLRALADVYKVDTQYF.

The genes are TRBV5-1 and TRBJ2-7; 11 bases map to TRBD2. CDR1 is SGHRS and CDR2 is YFSETQ in the germline V gene. V gave up 4 bases and J gave up 4 bases; unmatched junction bases: 4. The CDR3 runs to 14 residues. The CDR3 protein is CASSRGTSGYEQYF. CDR3 bases: TGCGCCAGCAGCCGAGGGACTAGCGGTTACGAGCAGTACTTC. Complete variable domain (other parts from reference TRBV5-1 and TRBJ2-7): KAGVTQTPRYLIKTRGQQVTLSCSPISGHRSVSWYQQTPGQGLQFLFEYFSETQRNKGNFPGRFSGRQFSNSRSEMNVSTLELGDSALYLCASSRGTSGYEQYFGPGTRLTVT.

V gene TRBV27 combines with J gene TRBJ1-5, with a weak D call TRBD1 (5 bases). Germline values: CDR1 MNHEY, CDR2 SMNVEV (reference sequence). The germline V and J ends were trimmed by 6 bases and 0 bases, with 9 bases remaining between them. This CDR3 is 14 amino acids long. CDR3 region: CASSAGYSNQPQHF. Written as DNA, the CDR3 is TGTGCCAGCAGCGCAGGGTATAGCAATCAGCCCCAGCATTTT.

Here the CDR3 reads CASSPPDREETQYF. CDR3 nucleotides: TGTGCCAGCAGCCCCCCGGACAGAGAAGAGACCCAGTACTTC. The V call is TRBV11-2, the J call TRBJ2-5, with D possibly TRBD1 on 6 matching bases. V lost 5 bases and J lost 3, with 13 bases in between. Germline V lookup: CDR1 SGHAT, CDR2 FQNNGV. The CDR3 is made up of 14 amino acids. Looking up the rest from reference TRBV11-2 and TRBJ2-5 gives the full variable domain: EAGVAQSPRYKIIEKRQSVAFWCNPISGHATLYWYQQILGQGPKLLIQFQNNGVVDDSQLPKDRFSAERLKGVDSTLKIQPAKLEDSAVYLCASSPPDREETQYFGPGTRLLVL.